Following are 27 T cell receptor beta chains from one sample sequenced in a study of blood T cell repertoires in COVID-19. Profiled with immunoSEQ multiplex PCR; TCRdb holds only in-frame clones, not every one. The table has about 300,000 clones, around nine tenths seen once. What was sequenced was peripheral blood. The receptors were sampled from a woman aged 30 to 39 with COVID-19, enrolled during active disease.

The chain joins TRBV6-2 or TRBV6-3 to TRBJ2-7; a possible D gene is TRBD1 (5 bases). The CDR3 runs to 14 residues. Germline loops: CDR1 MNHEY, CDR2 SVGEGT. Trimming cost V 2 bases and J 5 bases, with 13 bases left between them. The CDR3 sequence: CASSYLSGKNEQYF. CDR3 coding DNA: TGTGCCAGCAGTTACCTTTCAGGGAAAAACGAGCAGTACTTC.

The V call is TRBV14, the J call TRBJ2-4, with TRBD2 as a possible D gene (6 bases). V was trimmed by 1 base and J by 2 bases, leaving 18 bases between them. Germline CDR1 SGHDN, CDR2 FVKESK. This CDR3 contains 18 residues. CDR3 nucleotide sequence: TGTGCCAGCAGCCAAGGGGGCGGGGTAACTCCGTCCAAAAACATTCAGTACTTC. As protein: CASSQGGGVTPSKNIQYF.

CDR3 bases: TGTGCCAGCAGCCTCTTTGGCGGGACTGAAGCTTTCTTT. Its protein product is CASSLFGGTEAFF. This chain uses TRBV11-3 with TRBJ1-1, with D uncertain. The CDR3 spans 13 residues. V dropped 5 bases and J dropped 5 bases, with 12 bases sitting between them. CDR1 and CDR2 (germline): SGHNT, YENEEA.

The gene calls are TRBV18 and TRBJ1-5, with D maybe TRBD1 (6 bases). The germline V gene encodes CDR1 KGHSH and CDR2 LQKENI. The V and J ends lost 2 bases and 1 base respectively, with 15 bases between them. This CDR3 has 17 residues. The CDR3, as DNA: TGTGCCAGCTCACCAAACCGACAGGAAATAAGCAATCAGCCCCAGCATTTT. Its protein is CASSPNRQEISNQPQHF.

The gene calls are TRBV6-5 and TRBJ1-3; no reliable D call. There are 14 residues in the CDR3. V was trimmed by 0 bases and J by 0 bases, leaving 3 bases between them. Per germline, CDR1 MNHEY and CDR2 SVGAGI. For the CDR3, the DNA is TGTGCCAGCAGTTACTCCCACTCTGGAAACACCATATATTTT. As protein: CASSYSHSGNTIYF.

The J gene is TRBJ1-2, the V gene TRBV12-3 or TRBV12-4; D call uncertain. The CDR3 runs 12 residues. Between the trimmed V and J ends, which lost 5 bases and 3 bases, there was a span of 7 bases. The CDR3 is CASSEDYYGYTF. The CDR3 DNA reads TGTGCCAGCAGTGAGGACTACTATGGCTACACCTTC.

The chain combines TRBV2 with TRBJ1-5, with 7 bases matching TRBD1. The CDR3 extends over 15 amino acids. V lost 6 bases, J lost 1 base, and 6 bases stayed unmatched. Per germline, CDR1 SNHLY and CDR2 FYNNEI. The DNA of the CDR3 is TGTGCCAGCAGCCCAGACAGGGTGAGCAATCAGCCCCAGCATTTT. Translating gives CASSPDRVSNQPQHF.

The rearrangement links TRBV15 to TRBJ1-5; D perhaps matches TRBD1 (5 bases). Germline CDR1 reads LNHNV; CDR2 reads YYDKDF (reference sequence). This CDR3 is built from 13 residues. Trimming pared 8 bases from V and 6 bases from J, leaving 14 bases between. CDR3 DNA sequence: TGTGCCACCGGATCAGGGTCTTTTCAGCCCCAGCATTTT. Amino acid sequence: CATGSGSFQPQHF.

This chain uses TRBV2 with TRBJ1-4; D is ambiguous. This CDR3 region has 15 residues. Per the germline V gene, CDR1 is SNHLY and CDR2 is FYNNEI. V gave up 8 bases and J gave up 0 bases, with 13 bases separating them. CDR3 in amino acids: CASRSSLATNEKLFF. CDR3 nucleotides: TGTGCCAGCCGGAGCAGTTTGGCAACTAATGAAAAACTGTTTTTT.

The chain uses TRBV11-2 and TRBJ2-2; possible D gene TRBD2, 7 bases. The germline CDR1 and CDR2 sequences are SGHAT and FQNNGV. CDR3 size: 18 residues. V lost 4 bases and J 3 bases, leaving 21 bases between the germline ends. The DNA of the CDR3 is TGTGCCAGCAGCTCCCTCGGGTGGGGGGGGCCGGACACCGGGGAGCTGTTTTTT. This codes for CASSSLGWGGPDTGELFF.

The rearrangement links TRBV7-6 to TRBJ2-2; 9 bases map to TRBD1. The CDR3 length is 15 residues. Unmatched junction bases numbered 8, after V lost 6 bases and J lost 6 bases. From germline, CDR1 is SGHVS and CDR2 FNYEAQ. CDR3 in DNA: TGTGCCAGCAGTTCCACAGGGGGCTCGGCCGGGGAGCTGTTTTTT. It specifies CASSSTGGSAGELFF.

CDR3 in amino acids: CASSFDRVYGYTF. DNA for the CDR3: TGTGCCAGCAGTTTCGACAGGGTCTATGGCTACACCTTC. This rearrangement joins TRBV28 to TRBJ1-2; 7 positions agree with TRBD1. The CDR3 runs 13 residues. In germline, CDR1 is MDHEN, CDR2 SYDVKM. V shed 3 bases, J shed 4 bases, and the junction held 2 bases outside the gene matches.

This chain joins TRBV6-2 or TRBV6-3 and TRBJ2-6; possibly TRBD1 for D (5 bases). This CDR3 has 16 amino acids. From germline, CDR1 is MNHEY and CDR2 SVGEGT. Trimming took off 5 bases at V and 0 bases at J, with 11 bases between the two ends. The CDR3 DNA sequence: TGTGCCAGCAGTGCTACAGGTGACTCTGGGGCCAACGTCCTGACTTTC. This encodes CASSATGDSGANVLTF.

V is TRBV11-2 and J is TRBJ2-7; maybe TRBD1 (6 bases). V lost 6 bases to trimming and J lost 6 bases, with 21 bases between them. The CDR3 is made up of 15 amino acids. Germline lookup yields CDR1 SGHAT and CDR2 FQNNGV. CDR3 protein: CASSGMGYRASEQYF. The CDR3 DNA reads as TGTGCCAGCAGTGGAATGGGATACAGGGCCAGCGAGCAGTACTTC.

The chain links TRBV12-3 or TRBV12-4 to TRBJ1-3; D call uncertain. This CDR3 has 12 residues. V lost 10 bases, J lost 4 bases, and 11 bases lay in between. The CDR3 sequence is CATLNTGNTIYF. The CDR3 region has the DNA TGTGCCACCTTAAACACCGGAAACACCATATATTTT.

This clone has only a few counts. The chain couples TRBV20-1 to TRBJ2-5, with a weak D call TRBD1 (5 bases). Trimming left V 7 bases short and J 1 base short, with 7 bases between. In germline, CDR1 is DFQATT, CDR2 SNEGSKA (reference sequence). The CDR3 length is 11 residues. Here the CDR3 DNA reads TGCAGTGGACAGACCCAAGAGACCCAGTACTTC. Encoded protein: CSGQTQETQYF.

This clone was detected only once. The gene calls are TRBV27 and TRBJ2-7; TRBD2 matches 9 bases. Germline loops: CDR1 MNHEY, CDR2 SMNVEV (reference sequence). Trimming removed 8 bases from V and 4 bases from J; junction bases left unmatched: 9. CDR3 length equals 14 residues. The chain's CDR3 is CASGLSGGRYEQYF. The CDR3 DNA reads TGTGCCAGCGGGCTTAGCGGGGGAAGGTACGAGCAGTACTTC.

The CDR3 region is CASSFNGYNSPLHF. For the CDR3, the DNA is TGTGCCAGCAGCTTTAACGGGTATAATTCACCCCTCCACTTT. The chain couples TRBV11-2 to TRBJ1-6; D is unclear. Trimming cost V 3 bases and J 4 bases, with 7 bases left between them. Per the germline V gene, CDR1 is SGHAT and CDR2 is FQNNGV. The CDR3 is made up of 14 amino acids.

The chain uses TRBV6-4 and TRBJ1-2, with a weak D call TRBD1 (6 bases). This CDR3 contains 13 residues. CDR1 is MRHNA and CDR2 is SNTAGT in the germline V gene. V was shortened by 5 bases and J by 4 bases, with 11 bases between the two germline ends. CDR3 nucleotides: TGTGCCAGCAGTACGACAGGATCCTATGGCTACACCTTC. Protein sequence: CASSTTGSYGYTF.

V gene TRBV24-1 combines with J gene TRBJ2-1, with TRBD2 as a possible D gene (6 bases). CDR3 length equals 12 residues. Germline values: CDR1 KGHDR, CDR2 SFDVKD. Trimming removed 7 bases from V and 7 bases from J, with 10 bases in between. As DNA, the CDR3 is TGTGCCACCAGCACCGGGGGAAATGAGCAGTTCTTC. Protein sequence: CATSTGGNEQFF.

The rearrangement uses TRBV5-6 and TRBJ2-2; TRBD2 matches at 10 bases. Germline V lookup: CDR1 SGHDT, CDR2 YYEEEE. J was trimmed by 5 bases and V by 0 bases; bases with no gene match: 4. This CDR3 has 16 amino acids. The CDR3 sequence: CASSLASGRRTGELFF. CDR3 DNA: TGTGCCAGCAGCTTGGCTAGCGGGAGAAGAACCGGGGAGCTGTTTTTT. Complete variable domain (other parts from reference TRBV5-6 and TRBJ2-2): DAGVTQSPTHLIKTRGQQVTLRCSPKSGHDTVSWYQQALGQGPQFIFQYYEEEERQRGNFPDRFSGHQFPNYSSELNVNALLLGDSALYLCASSLASGRRTGELFFGEGSRLTVL.

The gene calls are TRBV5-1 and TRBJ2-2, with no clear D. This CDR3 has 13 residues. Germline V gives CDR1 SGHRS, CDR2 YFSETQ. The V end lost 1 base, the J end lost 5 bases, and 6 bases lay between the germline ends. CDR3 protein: CASSLISTGELFF. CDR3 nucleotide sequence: TGCGCCAGCAGCTTGATTTCTACCGGGGAGCTGTTTTTT.

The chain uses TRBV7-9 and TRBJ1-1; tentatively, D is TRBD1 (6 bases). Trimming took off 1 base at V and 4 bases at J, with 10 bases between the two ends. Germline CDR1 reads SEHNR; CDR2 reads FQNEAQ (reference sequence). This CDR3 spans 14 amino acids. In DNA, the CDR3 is TGTGCCAGCAGCTTAGATGGGGGCCGCACTGAAGCTTTCTTT. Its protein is CASSLDGGRTEAFF.

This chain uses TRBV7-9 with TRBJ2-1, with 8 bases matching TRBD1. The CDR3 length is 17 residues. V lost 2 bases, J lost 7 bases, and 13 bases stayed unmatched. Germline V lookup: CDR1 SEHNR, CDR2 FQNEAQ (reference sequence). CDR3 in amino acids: CASSLPRQGARSNEQFF. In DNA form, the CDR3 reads TGTGCCAGCAGCTTACCACGTCAGGGGGCAAGAAGTAATGAGCAGTTCTTC.

DNA of the CDR3: TGTGCCAGTAGCGGGGGGCGCATTACAGATACGCAGTATTTT. Protein: CASSGGRITDTQYF. The chain uses TRBV10-3 and TRBJ2-3; 10 bases agree with TRBD2. V dropped 10 bases and J dropped 3; count of bases not matched to a gene: 7. Germline CDR1 reads ENHRY; CDR2 reads SYGVKD. The CDR3 has 14 residues.

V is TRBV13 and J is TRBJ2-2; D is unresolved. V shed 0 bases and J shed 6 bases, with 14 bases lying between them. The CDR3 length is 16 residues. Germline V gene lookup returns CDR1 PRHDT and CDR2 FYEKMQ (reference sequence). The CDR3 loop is CASSLGLRVSSGELFF. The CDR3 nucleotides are TGTGCCAGCAGCTTAGGCCTCCGGGTCTCTTCCGGGGAGCTGTTTTTT.

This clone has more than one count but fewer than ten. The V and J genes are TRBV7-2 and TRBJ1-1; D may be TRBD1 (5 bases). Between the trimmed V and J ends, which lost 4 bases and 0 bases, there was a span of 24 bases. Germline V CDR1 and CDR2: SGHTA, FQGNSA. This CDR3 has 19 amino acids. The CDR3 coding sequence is TGTGCCAGCAGCTCAGGAGGAGGATGGGGGGACTTCATGAACACTGAAGCTTTCTTT. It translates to CASSSGGGWGDFMNTEAFF.